What follows is one TCR beta chain and its context. This clonotype was counted at least ten times. Its antigen target is currently unknown. Base-call qualities are not available, and no considerably larger clone is one nucleotide away. Profiling of TCR beta VDJ combinations and CDR3 sequences used genomic DNA as the template. TCR repertoire sequencing was run on an Illumina HiSeq 2000. On the authors' methods: Repertoires were assessed using TRBV/TRBJ rearrangement plots, CDR3 size and DJ length profiles, and Simpson's diversity index. The most abundant DNA sequence in the deep sequencing data was taken as the immunodominant clone. CDR3 amino acid sequences were checked for sharing across subjects and were also compared against the VDJdb database and published repertoires. TCRdb reprocessing: public reads trimmed at Q25 with fastp, clones called with MiXCR, in-frame beta chains kept. When rows share a CDR3 protein, they turn into one entry using the most common DNA and genes. None of the V and J calls come from the authors' own analysis; TCRdb made them. The sample data list about 210,000 distinct CDR3 sequences, and 60% to 65% of these were observed just once. The ten largest clones capture over 25% of the sample.

The sample originates from a study of CD8+CD57+ T cells in acquired aplastic anemia (dated by TCRdb to 2017 to 2018). In terms of the full investigation: A mean of approximately 3 ug of DNA, ranging from about 0.19 to 27.4 ug, was extracted from sorted CD4+ and CD8+ cells. Mean read counts for healthy donor samples were approximately 10 million for CD4+ cells and about 12 million for CD8+ cells. Points the paper makes about the study in general: Between patients and healthy controls, no significant difference in CD8+ Simpson's diversity was found (P=0.060). Although twenty-nine CD8+ CDR3 sequences were shared by patients and controls, these sequences appeared highly expressed in patients and within the immunodominant clones of patients.

V lost 0 bases and J lost 3 bases; the stretch between them is 18 bases long. Based on the germline V gene, the CDR1 and CDR2 sequences are LGHNA and YSLEER. The CDR3, from cysteine to phenylalanine, totals 18 residues. The CDR3 DNA has 54 bases and is translated from base 1. In this study, sorted CD4+ and CD8+ T cells from the blood of healthy subjects and of severe aplastic anemia patients had their TCR repertoires deep-sequenced. Ficoll-Paque density gradient centrifugation was used to isolate peripheral blood mononuclear cells. Before DNA was extracted, CD4+ and CD8+ T cells were sorted using either FACS or magnetic beads.

The sample was sorted CD4+, CD8+, or CD8+CD57+ T cells (not recorded which) from PBMCs. The receptor's source is a human donor in good health. The V and J segments used are TRBV4-3 and TRBJ1-3, and perhaps TRBD1 as D gene, on 6 matching bases. The CDR3 region reads CASSQDYGVTGYGNTIYF. The nucleotides are TGCGCCAGCAGCCAAGATTACGGTGTAACAGGGTATGGAAACACCATATATTTT.